This T cell receptor beta chain derives from a study of T cells in Graves' hyperthyroidism and ophthalmopathy. In this sample, this clonotype turned up many times. Germline V gives CDR1 SGHAT, CDR2 FQNNGV. The V and J ends lost 4 bases and 3 bases, in that order; junction bases with no gene match: 4. This CDR3 region has 14 residues. Amplification targeted TCR beta CDR3 regions from RNA transcripts. Carried out on the TCR CDR3, a first-round RT-PCR used the HTBI primer set. TCRdb reprocessed the multiplex PCR reads with MiXCR, giving one entry per CDR3 protein. The repertoire holds 610,000 or so distinct CDR3 sequences, with about 45% as singletons.

The sequence derives from a woman aged 18-29 years with Graves' hyperthyroidism. The genes are TRBV11-2 and TRBJ1-1; 8 nucleotides align to TRBD1. Specimen: peripheral blood or thyroid tissue (not recorded which). The CDR3 loop is CASSSQGVYTEAFF. Here the CDR3 DNA reads TGTGCCAGCAGCTCACAGGGGGTGTACACTGAAGCTTTCTTT.